This T cell receptor beta chain was sequenced for a study of CD8 T cells in Susac syndrome. Study context: At blood draw, Susac syndrome patients were therapy-naive, on corticosteroids, or on intravenous immunoglobulin alone.

Per germline, CDR1 SGHDT and CDR2 YYEEEE. With V trimmed by 2 bases and J by 4 bases, 8 bases remained unmatched. The CDR3 totals 16 residues. Sequencing of TCR beta was performed on blood CD8+ and CD4+ T cells. With random hexamers, about 0.45 to 1 ug RNA was reverse transcribed. The method of amplification for TCR beta CDR3 was immunoSEQ multiplex PCR, covering 54 Vbeta and 13 Jbeta. TCRdb recomputed calls from the immunoSEQ multiplex PCR reads with MiXCR, one row per CDR3 protein. The sample includes some 160,000 distinct CDR3 sequences, about 94% of them seen just once. Sequencing was carried out using CD4+ T cells from PBMCs. The rearrangement joins TRBV5-6 to TRBJ2-1, with 8 bases that match TRBD2. This TCR came from a human donor with Susac syndrome. The CDR3, as DNA: TGTGCCAGCAGCTTTAACGCGGGAGGAGCATACAATGAGCAGTTCTTC. It is translated as CASSFNAGGAYNEQFF.